This T cell receptor (beta chain) was observed in a study of human T cells and chemical hapten exposure. Time point: patch test 2, 6 weeks after DPC sensitization. The treatment: therapeutic diphenylcyclopropenone sensitization with weekly scalp DPC. The CDR3 runs to 15 residues. Germline assignment: CDR1 SNHLY and CDR2 FYNNEI. V was trimmed by 5 bases and J by 1 base, leaving 12 bases between them. Using its own MiXCR run on the RACE reads, TCRdb lists one record per CDR3 protein. The sample records 85,000 to 100,000 distinct CDR3 sequences, more than 9.5% being singletons. Sequenced here: whole blood, sampled in connection with sensitization to the hapten diphenylcyclopropenone (DPC). This TCR derives from a man aged 40-55 years with alopecia areata. Some clones in this sample may be carry-over from other donors' samples. The genes are TRBV2 and TRBJ2-4; D is possibly TRBD1 or TRBD2 (6 bases each). This chain's CDR3 is CASSIWGAAKNIQYF. The CDR3 region has the DNA TGTGCCAGCAGTATTTGGGGGGCCGCCAAAAACATTCAGTACTTC.